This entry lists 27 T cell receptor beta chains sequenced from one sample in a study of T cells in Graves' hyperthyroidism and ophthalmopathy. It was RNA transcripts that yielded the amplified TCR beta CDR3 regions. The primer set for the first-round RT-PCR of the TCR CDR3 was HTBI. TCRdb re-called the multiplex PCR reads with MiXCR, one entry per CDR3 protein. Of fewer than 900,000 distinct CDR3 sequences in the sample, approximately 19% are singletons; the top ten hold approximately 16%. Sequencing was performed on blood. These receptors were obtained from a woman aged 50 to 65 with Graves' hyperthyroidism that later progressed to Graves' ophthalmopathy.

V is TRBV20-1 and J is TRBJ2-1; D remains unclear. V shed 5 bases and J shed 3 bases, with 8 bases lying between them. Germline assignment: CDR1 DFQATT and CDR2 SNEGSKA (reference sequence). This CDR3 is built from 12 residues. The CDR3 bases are TGCAGTGCTTCGTACATCTACAATGAGCAGTTCTTC. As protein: CSASYIYNEQFF.

DNA of the CDR3: TGTGCCAGCAGTTTCCGTCAGGGAGGGGAGCAGTTCTTC. Amino acid sequence: CASSFRQGGEQFF. The V gene is TRBV27, the J gene TRBJ2-1; 7 positions agree with TRBD2. Looked up from germline, CDR1 is MNHEY and CDR2 is SMNVEV (reference sequence). The CDR3 extends over 13 amino acids. V shed 3 bases and J 10 bases; nucleotides not matched to a gene: 6.

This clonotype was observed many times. CDR3 in amino acids: CASRAATDTQYF. The CDR3 DNA is TGCGCCAGCAGGGCTGCTACAGATACGCAGTATTTT. The J gene is TRBJ2-3, the V gene TRBV5-1; D is unclear. The CDR3 runs 12 residues. Germline V gene lookup returns CDR1 SGHRS and CDR2 YFSETQ. Trimming removed 5 bases at V and 3 bases at J, with 7 bases between.

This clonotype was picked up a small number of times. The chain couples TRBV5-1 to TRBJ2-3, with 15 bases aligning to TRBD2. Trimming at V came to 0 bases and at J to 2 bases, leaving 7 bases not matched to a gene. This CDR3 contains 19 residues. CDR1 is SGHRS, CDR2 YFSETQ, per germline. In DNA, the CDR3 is TGCGCCAGCAGCTTGGCCGGACTAGCGGGGGGGCAGAACACAGATACGCAGTATTTT. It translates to CASSLAGLAGGQNTDTQYF.

Here the CDR3 reads CASSQGGTPWDTEAFF. In DNA, the CDR3 is TGCGCCAGCAGCCAAGGAGGGACACCCTGGGACACTGAAGCTTTCTTT. The chain is built from TRBV4-1 and TRBJ1-1; D possibly corresponds to TRBD1 (6 bases). The germline V gene encodes CDR1 MGHRA and CDR2 YSYEKL. Trimming pared 1 base from V and 3 bases from J, leaving 15 bases between. This CDR3 region has 16 residues.

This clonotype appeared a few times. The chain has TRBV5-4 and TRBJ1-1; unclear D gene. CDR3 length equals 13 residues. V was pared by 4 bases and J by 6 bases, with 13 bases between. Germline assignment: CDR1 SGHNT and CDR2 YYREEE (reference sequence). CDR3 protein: CASSPSGISEAFF. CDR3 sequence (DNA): TGTGCCAGCAGCCCCTCGGGGATATCTGAAGCTTTCTTT.

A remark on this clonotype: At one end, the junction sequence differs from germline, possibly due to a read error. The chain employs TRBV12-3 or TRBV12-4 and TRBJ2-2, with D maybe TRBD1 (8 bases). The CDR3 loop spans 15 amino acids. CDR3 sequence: CASSPTGGDTGELFF. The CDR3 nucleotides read TGCGCCAGCAGCCCAACAGGGGGGGACACCGGGGAGCTGTTTTTT.

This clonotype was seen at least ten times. The CDR3 DNA follows: TGCAGTGCGTCCGGGACAGGGAGCTCCTACGAGCAGTACTTC. As protein: CSASGTGSSYEQYF. The V and J genes are TRBV20-1 and TRBJ2-7, with 9 bases matching TRBD1. In germline, CDR1 is DFQATT, CDR2 SNEGSKA (reference sequence). The J segment lost 0 bases and the V segment lost 6 bases, leaving 6 bases of the junction unmatched. The CDR3 runs to 14 residues.

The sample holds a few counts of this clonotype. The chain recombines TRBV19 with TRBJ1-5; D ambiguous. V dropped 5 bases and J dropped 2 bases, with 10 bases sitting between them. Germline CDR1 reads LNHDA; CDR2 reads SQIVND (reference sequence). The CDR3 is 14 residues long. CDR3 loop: CASSLPERNQPQHF. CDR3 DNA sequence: TGTGCCAGTAGTTTGCCAGAGCGCAATCAGCCCCAGCATTTT.

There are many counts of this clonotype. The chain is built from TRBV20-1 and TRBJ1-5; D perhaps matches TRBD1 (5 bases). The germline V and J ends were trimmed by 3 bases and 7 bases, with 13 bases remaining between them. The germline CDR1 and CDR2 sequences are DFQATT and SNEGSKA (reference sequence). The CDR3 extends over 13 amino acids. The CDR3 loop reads CSARRRGSQPQHF. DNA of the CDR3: TGCAGTGCTAGGAGGAGGGGCAGCCAGCCCCAGCATTTT.

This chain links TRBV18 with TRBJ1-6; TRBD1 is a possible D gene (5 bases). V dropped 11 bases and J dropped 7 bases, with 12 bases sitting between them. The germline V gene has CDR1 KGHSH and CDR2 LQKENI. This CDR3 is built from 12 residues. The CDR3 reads CASGGANSPLHF. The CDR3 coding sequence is TGTGCCTCAGGTGGGGCCAATTCACCCCTCCACTTT.

CDR3 in amino acids: CASSPGEPEAFF. DNA for the CDR3: TGTGCCAGCTCACCAGGTGAACCTGAAGCTTTCTTT. The chain is built from TRBV18 and TRBJ1-1; no clear D gene. The CDR3 has 12 amino acids. Germline loops: CDR1 KGHSH, CDR2 LQKENI. V was trimmed by 2 bases and J by 6 bases, leaving 7 bases between them.

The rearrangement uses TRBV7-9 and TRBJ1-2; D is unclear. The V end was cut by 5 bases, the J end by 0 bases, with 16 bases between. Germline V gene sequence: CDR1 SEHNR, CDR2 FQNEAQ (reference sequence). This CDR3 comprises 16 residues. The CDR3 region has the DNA TGTGCCAGCAGCCCCCCTGGCACCCATCCTAACTATGGCTACACCTTC. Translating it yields CASSPPGTHPNYGYTF.

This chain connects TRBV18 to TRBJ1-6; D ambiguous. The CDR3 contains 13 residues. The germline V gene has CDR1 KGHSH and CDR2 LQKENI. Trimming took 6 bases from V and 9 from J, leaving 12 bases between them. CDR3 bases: TGTGCCAGCTCCTCCCCACCGGTTTCACCCCTCCACTTT. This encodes CASSSPPVSPLHF.

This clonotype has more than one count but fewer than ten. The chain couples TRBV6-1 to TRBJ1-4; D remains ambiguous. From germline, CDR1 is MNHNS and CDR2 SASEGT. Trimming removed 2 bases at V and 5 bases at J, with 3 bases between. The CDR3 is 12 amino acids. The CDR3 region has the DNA TGTGCCAGCAGTGAACTCAATGAAAAACTGTTTTTT. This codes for CASSELNEKLFF.

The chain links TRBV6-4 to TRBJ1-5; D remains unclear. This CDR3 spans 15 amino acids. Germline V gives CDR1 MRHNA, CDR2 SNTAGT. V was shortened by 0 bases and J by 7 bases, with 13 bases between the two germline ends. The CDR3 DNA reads TGTGCCAGCAGTGACTCGGCCGGGAAGGGCCAGCCCCAGCATTTT. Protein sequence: CASSDSAGKGQPQHF.

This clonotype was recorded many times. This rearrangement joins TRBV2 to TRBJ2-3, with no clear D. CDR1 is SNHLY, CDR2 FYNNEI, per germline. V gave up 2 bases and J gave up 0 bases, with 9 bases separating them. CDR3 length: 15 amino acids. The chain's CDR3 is CASSEFSGSTDTQYF. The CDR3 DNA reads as TGTGCCAGCAGTGAATTCTCGGGTAGCACAGATACGCAGTATTTT.

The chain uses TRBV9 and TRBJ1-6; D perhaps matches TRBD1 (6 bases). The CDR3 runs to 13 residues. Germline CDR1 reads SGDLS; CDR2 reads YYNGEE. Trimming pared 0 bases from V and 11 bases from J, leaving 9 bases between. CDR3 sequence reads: CASSVDRAPPLHF. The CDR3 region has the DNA TGTGCCAGCAGCGTAGACAGGGCACCACCCCTCCACTTT.

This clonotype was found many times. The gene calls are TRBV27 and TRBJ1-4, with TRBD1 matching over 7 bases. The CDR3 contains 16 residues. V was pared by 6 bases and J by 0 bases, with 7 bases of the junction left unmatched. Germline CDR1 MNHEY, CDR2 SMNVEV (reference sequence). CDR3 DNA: TGTGCCAGCAGCTGGACAGGAGTTGCAACTAATGAAAAACTGTTTTTT. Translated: CASSWTGVATNEKLFF. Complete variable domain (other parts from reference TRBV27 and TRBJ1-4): EAQVTQNPRYLITVTGKKLTVTCSQNMNHEYMSWYRQDPGLGLRQIYYSMNVEVTDKGDVPEGYKVSRKEKRNFPLILESPSPNQTSLYFCASSWTGVATNEKLFFGSGTQLSVL.

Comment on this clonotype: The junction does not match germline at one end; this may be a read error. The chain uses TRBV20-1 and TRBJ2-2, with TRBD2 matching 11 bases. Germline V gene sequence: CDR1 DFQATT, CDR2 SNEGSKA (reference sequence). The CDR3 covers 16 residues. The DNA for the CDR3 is TGCAGTGCTAGAGATGTGCGATTAGCGGGGGGGCACGAGCTGTTCTTT. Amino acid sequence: CSARDVRLAGGHELFF.

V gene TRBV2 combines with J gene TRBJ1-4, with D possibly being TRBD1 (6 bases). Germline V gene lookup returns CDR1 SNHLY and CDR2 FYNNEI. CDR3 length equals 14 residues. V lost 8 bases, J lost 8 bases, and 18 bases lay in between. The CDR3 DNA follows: TGTGCCAGCGTGGTTGGGGGGGCCGGCGAAAAACTGTTTTTT. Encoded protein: CASVVGGAGEKLFF.

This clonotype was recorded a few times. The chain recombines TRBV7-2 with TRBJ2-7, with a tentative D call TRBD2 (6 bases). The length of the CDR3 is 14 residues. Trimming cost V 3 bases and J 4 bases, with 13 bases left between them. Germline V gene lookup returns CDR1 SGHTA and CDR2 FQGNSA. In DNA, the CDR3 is TGTGCCAGCAGCTTTCGGCGGGGCCCGTACGAGCAGTACTTC. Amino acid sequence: CASSFRRGPYEQYF.

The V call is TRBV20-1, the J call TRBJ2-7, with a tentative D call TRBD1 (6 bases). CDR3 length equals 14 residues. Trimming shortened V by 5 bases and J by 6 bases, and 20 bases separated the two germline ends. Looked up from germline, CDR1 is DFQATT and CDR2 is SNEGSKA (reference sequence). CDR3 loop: CSACQTGEGLEQYF. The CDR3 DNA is TGCAGTGCTTGCCAGACAGGAGAGGGGCTCGAGCAGTACTTC.

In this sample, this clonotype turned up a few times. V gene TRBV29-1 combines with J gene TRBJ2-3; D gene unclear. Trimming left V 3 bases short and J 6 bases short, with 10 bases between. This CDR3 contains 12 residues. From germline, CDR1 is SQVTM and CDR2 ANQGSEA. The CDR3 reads CSVEVYGDTQYF. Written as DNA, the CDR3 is TGCAGCGTTGAGGTCTACGGGGATACGCAGTATTTT.

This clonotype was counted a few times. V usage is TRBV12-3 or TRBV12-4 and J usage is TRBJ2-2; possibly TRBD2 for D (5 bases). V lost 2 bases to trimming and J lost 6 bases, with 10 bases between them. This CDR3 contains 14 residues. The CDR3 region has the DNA TGTGCCAGCAGTTTACTAGCAGGAGCCGGGGAGCTGTTTTTT. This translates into CASSLLAGAGELFF.

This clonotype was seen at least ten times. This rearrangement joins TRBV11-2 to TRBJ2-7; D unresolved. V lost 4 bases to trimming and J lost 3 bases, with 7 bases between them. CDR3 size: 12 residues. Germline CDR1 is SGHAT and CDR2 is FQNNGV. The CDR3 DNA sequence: TGTGCCAGCAGCTCCACCCTCTACGAGCAGTACTTC. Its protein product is CASSSTLYEQYF.

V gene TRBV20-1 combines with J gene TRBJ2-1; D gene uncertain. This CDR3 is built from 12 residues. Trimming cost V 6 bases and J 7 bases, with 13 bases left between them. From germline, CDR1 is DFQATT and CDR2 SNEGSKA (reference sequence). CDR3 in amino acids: CSAHSYTNEQFF. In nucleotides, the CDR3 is TGCAGTGCCCACTCATATACAAATGAGCAGTTCTTC.